This T cell receptor beta chain came from a study of HIV-infected patients and healthy controls. Many counts were recorded for this clonotype. All unsorted peripheral T cells were captured because whole blood was used without fractionation. cDNA was made from roughly 500 ng RNA using alpha and beta constant primers. Using multiplexing indices, alpha and beta chain libraries were generated apart by chain-specific third strand synthesis. Via MiXCR, TCRdb re-called the 5' RACE reads, giving one row per CDR3 protein. The sample yields 17,000 or so distinct CDR3 sequences, approximately 5.8% seen once. This CDR3 contains 13 residues. Germline values: CDR1 LGHDT, CDR2 YNNKEL (reference sequence). V was shortened by 2 bases and J by 6 bases, with 7 bases between the two germline ends.

The chain uses TRBV3-1 and TRBJ2-2, with D unresolved. The TCR comes from an adult in good health. What was sequenced was blood. In nucleotides, the CDR3 is TGTGCCAGCAGCCAATTTAATGCCGGGGAGCTGTTTTTT. It translates to CASSQFNAGELFF.